These 10 T cell receptor beta chains were sequenced from one sample in a study of T cell responses to AZD1222 COVID-19 vaccine. The repertoire was sequenced with immunoSEQ multiplex PCR; TCRdb's copy has only in-frame clones and lacks some. Here the sample spans more than 150,000 clones, 94% being singletons. The sample here was peripheral blood, taken 28 days after the second AZD1222 dose. The receptors originated from an adult who received the AZD1222 COVID-19 vaccine.

This chain connects TRBV2 to TRBJ1-1; 8 bases are shared with TRBD1. CDR1 is SNHLY, CDR2 FYNNEI, per germline. This CDR3 region has 16 residues. V gave up 6 bases and J gave up 11 bases; unmatched junction bases: 20. CDR3 loop: CASRASGTGTSRGAFF. CDR3 bases: TGTGCCAGCAGAGCCTCCGGGACAGGTACAAGCAGGGGTGCTTTCTTT.

The chain carries TRBV19 and TRBJ1-3; D call uncertain. This CDR3 contains 16 residues. Germline CDR1 reads LNHDA; CDR2 reads SQIVND (reference sequence). The V end was cut by 3 bases, the J end by 0 bases, with 12 bases between. The CDR3 reads CASSIAHEGSGNTIYF. CDR3 bases: TGTGCCAGTAGTATTGCCCACGAGGGCTCTGGAAACACCATATATTTT.

The chain is built from TRBV15 and TRBJ1-5, with 7 positions matching TRBD1. The length of the CDR3 is 12 residues. Germline lookup yields CDR1 LNHNV and CDR2 YYDKDF (reference sequence). The ends lost 4 bases at V and 9 bases at J; junction bases unmatched: 3. The CDR3 spells CATSIHRGPQHF. CDR3 in DNA: TGTGCCACCAGCATTCACAGGGGGCCCCAGCATTTT.

V and J are TRBV19 and TRBJ1-2; 8 bases map to TRBD1. The J segment lost 4 bases and the V segment lost 1 base, leaving 5 bases of the junction unmatched. This CDR3 has 15 amino acids. Germline V gene data show CDR1 as LNHDA and CDR2 as SQIVND (reference sequence). CDR3 in DNA: TGTGCCAGTAGTATAGCTGCCGGACAGGGCTATGGCTACACCTTC. As protein: CASSIAAGQGYGYTF. Together with reference TRBV19 and TRBJ1-2, the CDR3 gives the full variable domain: DGGITQSPKYLFRKEGQNVTLSCEQNLNHDAMYWYRQDPGQGLRLIYYSQIVNDFQKGDIAEGYSVSREKKESFPLTVTSAQKNPTAFYLCASSIAAGQGYGYTFGSGTRLTVV.

The chain recombines TRBV28 with TRBJ2-1; 7 positions match TRBD2. CDR1 and CDR2 (germline): MDHEN, SYDVKM. The V and J ends lost 6 bases and 3 bases, in that order; junction bases with no gene match: 8. This CDR3 comprises 15 residues. The CDR3 is CASSLSGERYNEQFF. Written as DNA, the CDR3 is TGTGCCAGCAGCCTGAGCGGGGAACGCTACAATGAGCAGTTCTTC. Using reference TRBV28 and TRBJ2-1 for the parts outside the CDR3, the full variable domain is DVKVTQSSRYLVKRTGEKVFLECVQDMDHENMFWYRQDPGLGLRLIYFSYDVKMKEKGDIPEGYSVSREKKERFSLILESASTNQTSMYLCASSLSGERYNEQFFGPGTRLTVL.

The chain is built from TRBV19 and TRBJ2-7; TRBD1 is a possible D gene (6 bases). Trimming shortened V by 5 bases and J by 3 bases, and 8 bases separated the two germline ends. Germline-derived CDR1 and CDR2 are LNHDA and SQIVND (reference sequence). The CDR3 extends over 12 amino acids. CDR3 nucleotide sequence: TGTGCCAGTAGTCCACAGGGCTACGAGCAGTACTTC. Its translation: CASSPQGYEQYF.

The V call is TRBV4-1, the J call TRBJ1-3; no reliable D call. The ends were cut back, 3 bases at V and 4 bases at J, with 10 bases in the middle. CDR1 MGHRA and CDR2 YSYEKL come from the germline V gene. This CDR3 contains 14 residues. The CDR3 reads CASSQAERGNTIYF. CDR3 DNA sequence: TGCGCCAGCAGCCAGGCCGAACGAGGAAACACCATATATTTT.

The table lists this clone with a few counts. The rearrangement uses TRBV29-1 and TRBJ1-1, with D unclear. The CDR3 consists of 11 residues. CDR1 SQVTM and CDR2 ANQGSEA come from the germline V gene. Trimming stripped 6 bases from V and 5 bases from J, with 10 bases between. The CDR3 sequence is CSVAHKTEAFF. The CDR3 DNA sequence: TGCAGCGTCGCGCACAAAACTGAAGCTTTCTTT.

The rearrangement links TRBV18 to TRBJ1-2; unclear D gene. This CDR3 is built from 13 residues. Germline-derived CDR1 and CDR2 are KGHSH and LQKENI. The V gene lost 3 bases and the J gene lost 0 bases, with 5 bases spanning the gap. The CDR3 DNA follows: TGTGCCAGCTCACCCAGAGCTAACTATGGCTACACCTTC. Translating gives CASSPRANYGYTF.

The chain carries TRBV27 and TRBJ1-1; 10 bases match TRBD1. The CDR3 runs to 15 residues. CDR1 MNHEY and CDR2 SMNVEV come from the germline V gene (reference sequence). V trimming: 7 bases; J trimming: 3 bases; junction bases outside the gene matches: 8. Here the CDR3 reads CASNRDRGWDTEAFF. The CDR3 DNA is TGTGCCAGCAACCGGGACAGGGGATGGGACACTGAAGCTTTCTTT.